Given below is one T cell receptor beta chain in context. A patient was excluded if there was uncontrolled infection, other autoimmune disease, pregnancy or lactation. Clinical symptoms, serum thyroxine, TRAb, thyroid ultrasound and orbital computed tomography informed diagnoses. The source of the PBMCs was over 8.5 ml of fresh peripheral blood. Germline CDR1 is SGHKS and CDR2 is YYEKEE (reference sequence). This CDR3 is 15 amino acids long. V shed 2 bases and J shed 5 bases, with 14 bases lying between them. From RNA transcripts, TCR beta CDR3 regions were amplified. First-round RT-PCR targeting the TCR CDR3 was performed with the HTBI primer set. Via MiXCR, TCRdb re-called the multiplex PCR reads, giving one row per CDR3 protein. Of hundreds of thousands of distinct CDR3 sequences listed, roughly 14% are singletons. This sample was taken from a study of T cells in Graves' hyperthyroidism and ophthalmopathy. The overall study: Blood from the periphery was taken at initial diagnosis, before any treatment.

The rearrangement uses TRBV5-5 and TRBJ2-4; D not resolved. This clonotype was obtained from a man aged 18 to 30 with Graves' ophthalmopathy. Material: blood. In DNA, the CDR3 is TGTGCCAGCAGCTTTATGTCAGCAGGTCAAAACATTCAGTACTTC. It codes for CASSFMSAGQNIQYF.